A single sample gave rise to the 16 T cell receptor beta chains below, sequenced in a study of blood T cells in healthy people across ages. PCR was performed a second time for roughly 7 to 12 cycles using a sample-barcoded 5' primer and a J-beta primer mix. TCRdb reprocessed the 5' RACE reads with MiXCR, giving one entry per CDR3 protein. The sample shows about 780,000 distinct CDR3 sequences, less than 80% of them seen only once. Sequenced material: blood. The receptors were gathered from a man aged 25 to 45 in good health.

The V gene is TRBV7-2, the J gene TRBJ2-6; D is uncertain. CDR1 is SGHTA, CDR2 FQGNSA, per germline. Between the trimmed V and J ends, which lost 4 bases and 2 bases, there was a span of 12 bases. The CDR3 is 16 residues long. CDR3 loop: CASSSVSGTGANVLTF. CDR3 in DNA: TGTGCCAGCAGCTCAGTCTCAGGCACTGGGGCCAACGTCCTGACTTTC.

This clonotype occurred once. V and J are TRBV7-9 and TRBJ2-3; 10 bases agree with TRBD1. The CDR3 totals 18 residues. V gave up 3 bases and J gave up 3 bases; unmatched junction bases: 12. Germline assignment: CDR1 SEHNR and CDR2 FQNEAQ (reference sequence). CDR3 DNA sequence: TGTGCCAGCAGCTTTAGTGGGGGTCGACAGGGGGCTACAGATACGCAGTATTTT. Translating gives CASSFSGGRQGATDTQYF.

This clonotype was seen at least ten times. The junction does not match germline at one end; this may be a read error. V gene TRBV27 combines with J gene TRBJ2-7; unclear D gene. From germline, CDR1 is MNHEY and CDR2 SMNVEV (reference sequence). This CDR3 comprises 13 residues. CDR3: CASSLSPSYEQYF. In nucleotides, the CDR3 is TGTGCCAGCAGCTTATCCCCCTCCTACGAGCAGTACTTC.

The chain links TRBV7-2 to TRBJ2-5; 12 nucleotides line up with TRBD2. The CDR3 spans 18 residues. CDR1 and CDR2 (germline): SGHTA, FQGNSA. The junction had 11 bases not matched to a gene; V was cut back by 1 base and J by 5 bases. The CDR3 nucleotides are TGTGCCAGCAGCTTAGGGGCCCCTAGCGGGGGGGCCGGTGAGACCCAGTACTTC. Encoded protein: CASSLGAPSGGAGETQYF.

The gene calls are TRBV6-6 and TRBJ1-6, with 7 nucleotides matching TRBD1. The V gene end was trimmed by 5 bases and the J gene end by 12 bases; junction bases not matched to a gene: 13. CDR3 length: 15 residues. The germline CDR1 and CDR2 sequences are MNHNY and SVGAGI (reference sequence). CDR3 bases: TGTGCCAGCAGTCCCTCCCAGGGGGGTCGTATACCCCTCCACTTT. Translated, it gives CASSPSQGGRIPLHF.

In nucleotides, the CDR3 is TGTGCCAGCAGCGTAGTGTCGGGCGAGCAGTACTTC. Protein: CASSVVSGEQYF. The chain has TRBV9 and TRBJ2-7; D unresolved. V was cut by 0 bases and J by 6 bases, with 7 bases left in between. CDR1 is SGDLS, CDR2 YYNGEE, per germline. CDR3 length: 12 residues.

This clonotype has a single count. The chain couples TRBV28 to TRBJ2-5, with 7 positions matching TRBD2. J gave up 3 bases and V 3 bases, and 4 bases lay outside the gene matches. CDR1 MDHEN and CDR2 SYDVKM come from the germline V gene. The CDR3 is 14 amino acids. As DNA, the CDR3 is TGTGCCAGCAGTTTCGGGGGGAGTGAAGAGACCCAGTACTTC. Protein: CASSFGGSEETQYF.

The J gene is TRBJ2-1, the V gene TRBV7-2, with TRBD2 matching 14 bases. Looked up from germline, CDR1 is SGHTA and CDR2 is FQGNSA. V lost 1 base, J lost 9 bases, and 2 bases stayed unmatched. The CDR3 length is 15 residues. CDR3 in amino acids: CASSLGLAGGCEQFF. Here the CDR3 DNA reads TGTGCCAGCAGCTTAGGACTAGCGGGGGGGTGTGAGCAGTTCTTC.

The CDR3 DNA is TGTGCCAGCAGTTTGCGGCAGGGGATCTGGGATCAGCCCCAGCATTTT. It encodes CASSLRQGIWDQPQHF. This chain joins TRBV28 and TRBJ1-5; possible D gene TRBD1, 6 bases. The CDR3 is made up of 16 amino acids. Trimming shortened V by 3 bases and J by 5 bases, and 17 bases separated the two germline ends. In germline, CDR1 is MDHEN, CDR2 SYDVKM.

The rearrangement uses TRBV5-6 and TRBJ2-3, with TRBD2 matching over 9 bases. J gave up 4 bases and V 5 bases, and 14 bases lay outside the gene matches. This CDR3 has 17 residues. Germline V gene sequence: CDR1 SGHDT, CDR2 YYEEEE. The CDR3 is CASSYPGTSYSADTQYF. The CDR3 DNA sequence: TGTGCCAGCAGTTACCCCGGGACTAGCTATTCCGCAGATACGCAGTATTTT.

This clonotype was detected only a few times. V is TRBV7-9 and J is TRBJ2-4, with D hard to call. V lost 0 bases to trimming and J lost 0 bases, with 9 bases between them. CDR1 and CDR2 from the germline V gene are SEHNR and FQNEAQ (reference sequence). The CDR3 loop spans 16 amino acids. The CDR3 sequence: CASSLAPEVAKNIQYF. CDR3 bases: TGTGCCAGCAGCTTAGCCCCAGAGGTAGCCAAAAACATTCAGTACTTC. Full variable domain (remainder filled in from reference TRBV7-9 and TRBJ2-4): DTGVSQNPRHKITKRGQNVTFRCDPISEHNRLYWYRQTLGQGPEFLTYFQNEAQLEKSRLLSDRFSAERPKGSFSTLEIQRTEQGDSAMYLCASSLAPEVAKNIQYFGAGTRLSVL.

Ten or more counts support this clonotype. The chain employs TRBV5-1 and TRBJ2-1; 10 nucleotides line up with TRBD2. This CDR3 spans 14 amino acids. After removal of 7 bases from V and 5 bases from J, the junction contained 6 bases not matched to a gene. Germline loops: CDR1 SGHRS, CDR2 YFSETQ. The CDR3 sequence: CASGFTSGNNEQFF. CDR3 DNA sequence: TGCGCCAGCGGTTTTACTAGCGGGAACAATGAGCAGTTCTTC. The variable domain in full, completed from reference TRBV5-1 and TRBJ2-1, reads KAGVTQTPRYLIKTRGQQVTLSCSPISGHRSVSWYQQTPGQGLQFLFEYFSETQRNKGNFPGRFSGRQFSNSRSEMNVSTLELGDSALYLCASGFTSGNNEQFFGPGTRLTVL.

This chain links TRBV12-3 or TRBV12-4 with TRBJ2-1; D is ambiguous. The CDR3 runs to 16 residues. Trimming left V 0 bases short and J 8 bases short, with 17 bases between. The CDR3 here is CASSLARQAGLDEQFF. CDR3 nucleotide sequence: TGTGCCAGCAGTTTAGCGCGGCAGGCTGGCCTGGATGAGCAGTTCTTC.

The chain links TRBV6-1 to TRBJ1-5, with D hard to call. Trimming pared 8 bases from V and 5 bases from J, leaving 13 bases between. From germline, CDR1 is MNHNS and CDR2 SASEGT. CDR3 length: 13 amino acids. This CDR3 reads CASGPMWDQPQHF. CDR3 DNA: TGTGCCAGCGGACCGATGTGGGATCAGCCCCAGCATTTT.

The V gene is TRBV15, the J gene TRBJ1-5, with D maybe TRBD1 (6 bases). The CDR3 spans 15 residues. Trimming stripped 0 bases from V and 3 bases from J, with 9 bases between. The germline CDR1 and CDR2 sequences are LNHNV and YYDKDF (reference sequence). As DNA, the CDR3 is TGTGCCACCAGCAGAGATAACAGGGTCAATCAGCCCCAGCATTTT. Protein product: CATSRDNRVNQPQHF.

The table lists this clonotype with a few counts. The chain couples TRBV4-3 to TRBJ2-3; D is unclear. The length of the CDR3 is 14 residues. Trimming pared 0 bases from V and 9 bases from J, leaving 13 bases between. Per germline, CDR1 LGHNA and CDR2 YSLEER. For the CDR3, the DNA is TGCGCCAGCAGCCAAGAAGAACGGTTCGGGACGCAGTATTTT. Translation gives CASSQEERFGTQYF.